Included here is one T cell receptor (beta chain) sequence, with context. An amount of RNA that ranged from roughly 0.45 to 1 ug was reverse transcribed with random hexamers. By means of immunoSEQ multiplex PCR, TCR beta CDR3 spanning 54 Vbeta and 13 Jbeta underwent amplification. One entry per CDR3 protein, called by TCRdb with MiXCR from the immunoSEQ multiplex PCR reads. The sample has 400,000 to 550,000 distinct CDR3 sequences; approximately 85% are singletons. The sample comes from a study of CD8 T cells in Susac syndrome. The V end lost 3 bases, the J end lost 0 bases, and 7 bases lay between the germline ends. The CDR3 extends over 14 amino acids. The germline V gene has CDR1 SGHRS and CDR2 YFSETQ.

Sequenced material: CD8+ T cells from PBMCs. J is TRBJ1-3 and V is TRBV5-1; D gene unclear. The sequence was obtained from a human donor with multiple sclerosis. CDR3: CASSSKVSGNTIYF. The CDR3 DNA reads TGCGCCAGCAGCTCCAAGGTCTCTGGAAACACCATATATTTT.